Given below is one TCR beta chain in context. These data come from a study of blood T cell repertoires in COVID-19. TCRdb's table, derived via immunoSEQ multiplex PCR, lists solely in-frame clones and lacks some. Of some 270,000 clones in the sample, about 89% were seen once. V lost 4 bases and J lost 0; bases outside the gene matches: 12. This CDR3 is built from 18 residues. CDR1 is LGHDT and CDR2 is YNNKEL in the germline V gene (reference sequence). The chain recombines TRBV3-1 (or the pseudogene TRBV3-2) with TRBJ1-5; 7 positions agree with TRBD1. The TCR was taken from a woman in her sixties or seventies who had recovered from COVID-19. Sequenced sample: peripheral blood. CDR3 DNA: TGTGCCAGCAGCCCCAACCGGGCAGGGGGTATTAGCAATCAGCCCCAGCATTTT. This sequence encodes CASSPNRAGGISNQPQHF.